In its sample, the clone carrying this TCR beta chain was seen many times. Its antigen is as yet unknown. The V gene lost 6 bases and the J gene lost 8 bases, with 10 bases spanning the gap. The CDR3 sequence is 11 residues long. The germline CDR1 and CDR2 sequences are MNHNS and SASEGT. This specimen comes from a study of response to subunit inactivated influenza vaccine. Whole-study results and caveats: Only a handful of new T cells, the authors suggested, are recruited with each seasonal influenza vaccination.

TCRdb itself ran the RT-PCR reads through MiXCR, one entry per CDR3 protein. The table lists approximately 480,000 distinct CDR3 sequences, approximately 11% of them singletons, with 9.5% to 15% in the top ten. The sample here was PBMCs from blood, taken around seven weeks after vaccination. The sequence derives from a man between 45 and 60 years old who received an inactivated influenza vaccine. This chain connects TRBV6-1 to TRBJ1-2; D unresolved. The CDR3 DNA is TGTGCCAGCAGCGGACTGGGAGGCTACACCTTC. Translating it yields CASSGLGGYTF.